The clone carrying this T cell receptor (beta chain) was counted between two and nine times. What it binds is not known. Via MiXCR, TCRdb re-called the 5' RACE reads, giving one row per CDR3 protein. Of approximately 350,000 distinct CDR3 sequences listed, around 27% are singletons. Looked up from germline, CDR1 is SGHRS and CDR2 is YFSETQ. The CDR3 totals 15 residues. With 4 bases removed from V and 1 base from J, the gap between germline ends came to 14 bases. The source of the sample is a study of T-cell memory formation after mild COVID-19. Study as a whole: Clustering of TCRs was largely donor specific. Findings and limits, study-wide: Mostly located in CM and EM were contracting CD4+ clones, with contracting CD8+ clones located in EMRA.

The sequence was obtained from an adult woman who had mild COVID-19 (a few samples of this study predate the infection). Cell type and time point are not known. The V gene is TRBV5-1, the J gene TRBJ1-1; D is possibly TRBD1 (6 bases). The sequenced material came from PBMCs or a T cell subset sorted from them (not recorded which). CDR3 region: CASSLTVQGNTEAFF. The CDR3 nucleotides read TGCGCCAGCAGCCTTACTGTACAGGGGAACACTGAAGCTTTCTTT.